The table lists the clone carrying this TCR beta chain with a count of one. The source of the sample is a study of blood T cell repertoires in COVID-19. Study at large: Donors in the United States, Italy and Spain gave samples during acute or convalescent COVID-19.

In the authors' methods: Reference gene primer amplification yielded estimated nucleated cell counts. Data came from immunoSEQ multiplex PCR; TCRdb stores just in-frame clones and leaves some out. Clone size and V and J calls were adopted from that table, with D and trimming inferred from the DNA. The data contain about 180,000 clones, roughly 88% of them singletons. CDR3 size: 14 residues. Germline trimming cut 4 bases from V and 8 bases from J; bases unmatched to any gene: 6. In germline, CDR1 is SGHNT, CDR2 YYREEE (reference sequence). The gene calls are TRBV5-4 and TRBJ2-2; 9 nucleotides line up with TRBD1. Sequenced sample: peripheral blood. The receptor was derived from a woman aged 30 to 39 with acute or convalescent COVID-19. CDR3 bases: TGTGCCAGCAGCCCACAGGGGGCGAAGGGGGAGCTGTTTTTT. It codes for CASSPQGAKGELFF.